The subject of this entry is one T cell receptor (beta chain). This clonotype has ten or more counts. No cognate antigen has been identified for it. No clone much larger than this one lies a single base away; base qualities are absent. The data stem from a study of identical twins (dated by TCRdb to 2016 to 2017). As for the study more broadly: TCR alpha and beta repertoires from monozygotic twins, unrelated adults of various ages and cord blood were deep-sequenced to test whether fetal clonotypes persist. To rule out contamination, replicate twin experiments were performed at different times with different library preparation protocols.

The library was produced with 5' RACE. Sequenced on an Illumina HiSeq 2000. Template switching introduced a universal primer binding site; the final cDNA contained a unique molecular identifier, enabling accurate counting of TCR cDNA molecules. Specific primers in the conserved constant-segment region were used to synthesize first-strand cDNA for TCR alpha and beta chains. To control for contamination, each cDNA library was double barcoded with a SMART-Mk sample barcode plus Illumina barcodes. TruSeq adapter sequences, together with Illumina sample barcodes, were added in two successive PCR steps. The Illumina HiSeq platform was used with custom primers to sequence TCR alpha and beta cDNA libraries. Per the authors' processing: MiGEC was used to process raw reads and extract unique molecular identifiers, and MiXCR was used to find CDR3 positions. Recombination models were inferred per individual with the repgenHMM and IGoR tools using an EM algorithm. The tcR package in R was used for shared clonotype analysis, with sharing normalized by the product of cloneset sizes. To study raw recombination free of thymic and clonal selection effects, out-of-frame nonproductive sequences were analyzed. TCRdb reworked the public reads: Q25 trimming with fastp, MiXCR clone assembly, productive beta chains retained. Here each entry gathers all rows of one CDR3 protein and keeps the most common genes and DNA. These V and J calls originate from TCRdb's pipeline instead of the authors' own analysis. The table for this sample lists around 650,000 distinct CDR3 sequences; around 7.5% of them were counted only once. Over 1.5% of the sample rests with the top ten.

The paper's findings and limits, for the study overall: In monozygotic twins, recombination models systematically underestimated out-of-frame TCR alpha sharing, but the models matched the sharing seen between unrelated individuals. Invariant T cells such as MAIT and iNKT could partly confound zero-insertion analyses, although diverse VJ usage argued against such confounding for most clonotypes. Fewer insertions were carried by abundant cord blood beta clonotypes, a similar but weaker trend appeared in young adult naive repertoires, and no such trend appeared in memory repertoires. Excess twin sharing in beta out-of-frame sequences was weaker because fewer shared sequences lowered the signal-to-noise ratio. Compared with coincidental sharing between unrelated individuals, out-of-frame TCR alpha sequences shared between twins had an excess of sequences with low generation probability. Because the same donors could not be followed over many years, the conclusions relied on cross-sectional statistical analysis.

Only healthy Caucasian donors were included. Three pairs of female monozygotic twins, all aged roughly 18 to 29 years, were included in the twin cohort. Peripheral blood mononuclear cells were used as the source from which RNA for TCR libraries was isolated. Cut back by 2 bases and 1 base, the V and J ends lie 6 bases apart. From a lookup of the germline V gene, CDR1 and CDR2 are KGHSH and LQKENI. There are 13 amino acids in the CDR3, from cysteine to phenylalanine inclusive. CDR3 DNA only is kept here, 39 bases in frame from base 1. The data also belong to a second study, concerning yellow fever vaccine responses in identical twins. Taken from the second paper: The authors reported that the T cell response to vaccination in identical twins appeared partly convergent and partly personalized. Focusing on identical twins, the study followed the T cell clones that responded to the vaccine, and did so with precision.

The specimen sequenced was PBMCs. The TCR originated in a woman aged 18-29 years in good health. This chain is built from TRBV18 and TRBJ2-7; a confident D gene designation cannot be given. The CDR3 region reads CASSPDGSYEQYF. The sequence in DNA is TGTGCCAGCTCACCAGACGGTTCCTACGAGCAGTACTTC.